These 30 T cell receptor beta chains originate from one sample sequenced in a study of blood T cell repertoires in COVID-19. Measured with immunoSEQ multiplex PCR; TCRdb has only the in-frame clones, and not every one. This sample carries about 160,000 clones, 75% to 90% of them seen once, and the ten largest clones take about an eighth. The specimen was peripheral blood. Receptor source: a man younger than 30 with COVID-19, enrolled during active disease.

This chain uses TRBV4-1 with TRBJ2-3; 7 bases match TRBD1. Germline V gene lookup returns CDR1 MGHRA and CDR2 YSYEKL. CDR3 length: 18 amino acids. Trimming took 1 base from V and 0 from J; bases not matched to a gene: 10. CDR3 sequence reads: CASSQARQGAPSTDTQYF. The CDR3 DNA reads TGCGCCAGCAGCCAAGCGAGACAGGGCGCTCCAAGCACAGATACGCAGTATTTT.

This rearrangement joins TRBV19 to TRBJ1-6; D is undetermined. CDR3 length: 17 amino acids. Trimming left V 4 bases short and J 6 bases short, with 19 bases between. The V gene's germline CDR1 is LNHDA and CDR2 SQIVND (reference sequence). CDR3 sequence: CASSTQPLYRFNSPLHF. CDR3 sequence (DNA): TGTGCCAGTAGTACCCAACCTCTCTACCGCTTTAATTCACCCCTCCACTTT.

The gene calls are TRBV19 and TRBJ1-5; 10 bases fit TRBD1. CDR1 and CDR2 from the germline V gene are LNHDA and SQIVND (reference sequence). The length of the CDR3 is 16 residues. V gave up 3 bases and J gave up 5 bases; unmatched junction bases: 7. The CDR3 sequence: CASSIRGTGADQPQHF. CDR3 DNA sequence: TGTGCCAGTAGTATCCGAGGGACAGGGGCGGATCAGCCCCAGCATTTT.

The chain couples TRBV9 to TRBJ2-5; 9 bases line up with TRBD2. The junction had 4 bases not matched to a gene; V was cut back by 0 bases and J by 4 bases. This CDR3 has 15 amino acids. CDR1 is SGDLS, CDR2 YYNGEE, per germline. The CDR3 nucleotides read TGTGCCAGCAGCGTAGTCGGACTAGCGAGAGAGACCCAGTACTTC. It encodes CASSVVGLARETQYF.

The chain recombines TRBV3-1 (or the pseudogene TRBV3-2) with TRBJ2-7; a possible D gene is TRBD2 (6 bases). Trimming took 4 bases from V and 2 from J, leaving 24 bases between them. This CDR3 is built from 18 residues. The germline V gene encodes CDR1 LGHDT and CDR2 YNNKEL (reference sequence). The CDR3 loop reads CASSPLYRRAGETYEQYF. As DNA, the CDR3 is TGTGCCAGCAGCCCACTGTATCGGAGAGCGGGCGAGACCTACGAGCAGTACTTC.

The chain employs TRBV6-4 and TRBJ1-6; TRBD1 agrees at 8 bases. Trimming removed 8 bases from V and 9 bases from J; junction bases left unmatched: 9. Per the germline V gene, CDR1 is MRHNA and CDR2 is SNTAGT. There are 14 residues in the CDR3. CDR3 in amino acids: CASSPDRGGSPLHF. CDR3 bases: TGTGCCAGCTCACCCGACAGGGGCGGTTCACCCCTCCACTTT.

The rearrangement uses TRBV6-5 and TRBJ1-1; D is possibly TRBD1 (6 bases). The CDR3 spans 15 residues. CDR1 MNHEY and CDR2 SVGAGI come from the germline V gene. V gave up 6 bases and J gave up 4 bases, with 18 bases separating them. Here the CDR3 reads CASSPSLGGGTEAFF. In DNA, the CDR3 is TGTGCCAGCAGCCCCAGCTTAGGGGGGGGCACTGAAGCTTTCTTT.

The chain joins TRBV5-6 to TRBJ1-6, with a possible D match to TRBD1 (5 bases). This CDR3 has 16 residues. In germline, CDR1 is SGHDT, CDR2 YYEEEE. The germline V and J ends were trimmed by 0 bases and 4 bases, with 11 bases remaining between them. This CDR3 is CASSLGDSNYNSPLHF. CDR3 coding DNA: TGTGCCAGCAGCTTGGGCGACAGCAATTATAATTCACCCCTCCACTTT.

The V and J genes are TRBV9 and TRBJ2-1, with TRBD2 as a possible D gene (6 bases). CDR1 and CDR2 (germline): SGDLS, YYNGEE. This CDR3 contains 13 residues. The ends were cut back, 5 bases at V and 5 bases at J, with 11 bases in the middle. CDR3 loop: CASSTGANNEQFF. In DNA, the CDR3 is TGTGCCAGCAGTACGGGAGCCAACAATGAGCAGTTCTTC.

The chain is built from TRBV30 and TRBJ2-1, with 8 nucleotides matching TRBD2. Trimming cost V 4 bases and J 0 bases; bases outside gene matches: 14. The CDR3 has 18 residues. Germline V gives CDR1 GTSNPN, CDR2 SVGIG (reference sequence). The CDR3 loop is CAWTIALAGSFSYNEQFF. The CDR3 region has the DNA TGTGCCTGGACAATTGCGTTAGCGGGAAGCTTCTCCTACAATGAGCAGTTCTTC.

In this sample, this clone turned up once. CDR3 DNA: TGTGCCAGCAGCCCTCCATCCGGGACTAGAGAGGTCAATGAGCAGTTCTTC. It translates to CASSPPSGTREVNEQFF. This chain connects TRBV9 to TRBJ2-1; 8 bases match TRBD2. The V gene's germline CDR1 is SGDLS and CDR2 YYNGEE. Germline trimming cut 4 bases from V and 6 bases from J; bases unmatched to any gene: 15. The CDR3 consists of 17 residues.

The chain couples TRBV27 to TRBJ2-7; 8 bases fit TRBD1. The V segment lost 5 bases and the J segment 6 bases; nucleotides outside the gene matches: 12. CDR3 length equals 15 residues. Germline assignment: CDR1 MNHEY and CDR2 SMNVEV (reference sequence). The CDR3 nucleotides are TGTGCCAGCAGTCACCCACGGACAGGGTTTCGCGAGCAGTACTTC. As protein: CASSHPRTGFREQYF.

The chain couples TRBV29-1 to TRBJ2-1; D call uncertain. The CDR3 covers 14 residues. Germline CDR1 reads SQVTM; CDR2 reads ANQGSEA. Trimming took 5 bases from V and 0 from J, leaving 11 bases between them. The CDR3 DNA is TGCAGCGTTCCCGAACCCAGCTCCTACAATGAGCAGTTCTTC. It yields the protein CSVPEPSSYNEQFF.

This rearrangement joins TRBV6-5 to TRBJ2-5; D possibly corresponds to TRBD1 (6 bases). V gave up 7 bases and J gave up 5 bases, with 14 bases separating them. Per germline, CDR1 MNHEY and CDR2 SVGAGI. This CDR3 is 13 amino acids long. CDR3 sequence (DNA): TGTGCCAGCACCCAGGGGTTGGACGAGACCCAGTACTTC. Its protein is CASTQGLDETQYF.

The chain couples TRBV10-3 to TRBJ2-7; 7 nucleotides agree with TRBD1. The trim removed 4 bases at V and 12 bases at J, leaving 6 bases unmatched. Germline V CDR1 and CDR2: ENHRY, SYGVKD. This CDR3 is built from 11 residues. CDR3 sequence (DNA): TGTGCCATCAGTGGGACAGGTCCCCGGTACTTC. Translation gives CAISGTGPRYF.

J is TRBJ2-1 and V is TRBV30; 11 bases align to TRBD2. Germline-derived CDR1 and CDR2 are GTSNPN and SVGIG (reference sequence). Losses at the gene ends were 2 bases for V and 7 bases for J; bases not matched to a gene: 10. The CDR3 spans 16 residues. The CDR3 DNA reads as TGTGCCTGGAGTCATTCTCTAGCGGGAGGAAGGAATGAGCAGTTCTTC. Its protein is CAWSHSLAGGRNEQFF. Variable domain in full (rest from reference TRBV30 and TRBJ2-1): SQTIHQWPATLVQPVGSPLSLECTVEGTSNPNLYWYRQAAGRGLQLLFYSVGIGQISSEVPQNLSASRPQDRQFILSSKKLLLSDSGFYLCAWSHSLAGGRNEQFFGPGTRLTVL.

The gene calls are TRBV29-1 and TRBJ2-2, with D maybe TRBD2 (6 bases). V lost 4 bases and J 4 bases, leaving 10 bases between the germline ends. Germline CDR1 is SQVTM and CDR2 is ANQGSEA. The CDR3 extends over 13 amino acids. The CDR3 sequence is CSVVRGGTGELFF. The CDR3 DNA reads as TGCAGCGTTGTTAGGGGAGGCACCGGGGAGCTGTTTTTT.

V and J are TRBV7-7 and TRBJ2-7, with TRBD1 as a possible D gene (6 bases). CDR3 length: 13 residues. From germline, CDR1 is SSHAT and CDR2 FNYEAQ (reference sequence). V dropped 11 bases and J dropped 5 bases, with 19 bases sitting between them. The CDR3: CAPQRGRGHEQYF. The CDR3 DNA reads TGTGCCCCTCAAAGGGGCAGGGGCCACGAGCAGTACTTC.

V usage is TRBV6-5 and J usage is TRBJ1-6; no definite D call. Germline CDR1 is MNHEY and CDR2 is SVGAGI. CDR3 size: 12 residues. V gave up 6 bases and J gave up 9 bases, with 9 bases separating them. The CDR3 loop is CASRIGGSPLHF. In nucleotides, the CDR3 is TGTGCCAGCAGGATAGGAGGTTCACCCCTCCACTTT.

The chain has TRBV30 and TRBJ1-6; 8 bases are a match to TRBD1. The CDR3 consists of 13 residues. Germline assignment: CDR1 GTSNPN and CDR2 SVGIG (reference sequence). J gave up 6 bases and V 7 bases, and 5 bases lay outside the gene matches. CDR3 nucleotides: TGTGCCTCGCGGACAGGGAGTAATTCACCCCTCCACTTT. Translated: CASRTGSNSPLHF.

V gene TRBV5-4 combines with J gene TRBJ1-2; D may be TRBD1 (5 bases). V gave up 5 bases and J gave up 3 bases, with 14 bases separating them. Germline-derived CDR1 and CDR2 are SGHNT and YYREEE (reference sequence). CDR3 length: 14 residues. CDR3 sequence reads: CASSGPGRDYGYTF. The CDR3 DNA reads TGTGCCAGCAGTGGGCCAGGGAGGGACTATGGCTACACCTTC.

The table lists this clone with a count of one. The V call is TRBV11-2, the J call TRBJ2-5, with D maybe TRBD1 (5 bases). Germline V gene data show CDR1 as SGHAT and CDR2 as FQNNGV. The CDR3 has 14 amino acids. Trimming cost V 4 bases and J 4 bases, with 13 bases left between them. Here the CDR3 reads CASSSRLGAETQYF. The CDR3 nucleotides are TGTGCCAGCAGCTCTAGGTTAGGGGCAGAGACCCAGTACTTC.

The rearrangement links TRBV20-1 to TRBJ2-1; D unresolved. V was shortened by 3 bases and J by 6 bases, with 6 bases between the two germline ends. Germline loops: CDR1 DFQATT, CDR2 SNEGSKA (reference sequence). This CDR3 is built from 11 residues. The CDR3 DNA follows: TGCAGTGCTAGGTCGTTCAATGAGCAGTTCTTC. Its translation: CSARSFNEQFF.

The genes are TRBV7-9 and TRBJ2-3; 8 positions agree with TRBD1. V lost 5 bases to trimming and J lost 5 bases; unmatched junction nucleotides: 12. This CDR3 region has 16 residues. Germline loops: CDR1 SEHNR, CDR2 FQNEAQ (reference sequence). The CDR3 DNA sequence: TGTGCCAGCAGCCCGCGGCAGGGGGCGCCGGTAGATACGCAGTATTTT. This encodes CASSPRQGAPVDTQYF.

The chain recombines TRBV29-1 with TRBJ2-7, with TRBD1 matching 10 bases. Germline CDR1 SQVTM, CDR2 ANQGSEA. The ends lost 2 bases at V and 4 bases at J; junction bases unmatched: 5. The CDR3 extends over 14 amino acids. The CDR3 sequence: CSVESGTGEYEQYF. The DNA for the CDR3 is TGCAGCGTTGAATCCGGGACAGGGGAATACGAGCAGTACTTC.

The gene calls are TRBV4-3 and TRBJ2-4, with 9 bases matching TRBD2. V shed 0 bases, J shed 0 bases, and the junction held 12 bases outside the gene matches. CDR3 length: 20 amino acids. CDR1 LGHNA and CDR2 YSLEER come from the germline V gene. The CDR3 loop reads CASSQDQRLAGSLAKNIQYF. The DNA for the CDR3 is TGCGCCAGCAGCCAAGATCAGAGGCTAGCGGGGAGTTTAGCCAAAAACATTCAGTACTTC.

The V call is TRBV20-1, the J call TRBJ2-3; 8 nucleotides line up with TRBD2. The CDR3 is made up of 17 amino acids. Looked up from germline, CDR1 is DFQATT and CDR2 is SNEGSKA (reference sequence). With 3 bases clipped from V and 4 bases from J, the junction kept 15 bases outside the gene matches. CDR3 bases: TGCAGTGCTAGTCCCCTCCTAGGAGCGGGAGTGGCAGATACGCAGTATTTT. Residues: CSASPLLGAGVADTQYF.

The chain carries TRBV24-1 and TRBJ2-1, with D maybe TRBD2 (6 bases). Germline assignment: CDR1 KGHDR and CDR2 SFDVKD. Between the trimmed V and J ends, which lost 0 bases and 6 bases, there was a span of 11 bases. The CDR3 has 15 residues. CDR3 nucleotide sequence: TGTGCCACCAGTGATTTGACTAGCCTAGGCAATGAGCAGTTCTTC. Amino acid sequence: CATSDLTSLGNEQFF.

J is TRBJ1-1 and V is TRBV27; 10 bases line up with TRBD1. Germline V gene lookup returns CDR1 MNHEY and CDR2 SMNVEV (reference sequence). Losses at the gene ends were 0 bases for V and 9 bases for J; bases not matched to a gene: 1. The CDR3 runs 13 residues. In DNA, the CDR3 is TGTGCCAGCAGTTTATCGACAGGGGGCAAAGCTTTCTTT. Its translation is CASSLSTGGKAFF.

The CDR3 DNA sequence: TGTGCCAGCAGCCAAGATCGCGGGAGGGTCGCCTACAATGAGCAGTTCTTC. Amino acids: CASSQDRGRVAYNEQFF. V usage is TRBV3-1 (or the pseudogene TRBV3-2) and J usage is TRBJ2-1, with 9 bases fitting TRBD2. V shed 0 bases and J 2 bases; nucleotides not matched to a gene: 5. The CDR3 consists of 17 residues. CDR1 is LGHDT, CDR2 YNNKEL, per germline (reference sequence).